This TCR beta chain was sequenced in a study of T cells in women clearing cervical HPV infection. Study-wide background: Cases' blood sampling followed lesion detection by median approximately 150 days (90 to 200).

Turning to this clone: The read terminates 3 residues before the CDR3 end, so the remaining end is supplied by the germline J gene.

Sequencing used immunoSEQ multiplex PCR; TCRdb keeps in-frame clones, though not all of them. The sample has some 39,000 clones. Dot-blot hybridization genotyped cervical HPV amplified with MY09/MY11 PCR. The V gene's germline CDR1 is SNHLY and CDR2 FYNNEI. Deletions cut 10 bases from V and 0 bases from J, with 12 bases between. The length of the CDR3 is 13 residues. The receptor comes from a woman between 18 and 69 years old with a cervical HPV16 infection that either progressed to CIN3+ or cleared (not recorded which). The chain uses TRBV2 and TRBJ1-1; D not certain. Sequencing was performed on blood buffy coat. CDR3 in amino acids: CATLRVMNTEAFF. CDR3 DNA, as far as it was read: TGTGCCACCTTGAGGGTCATGAACACTGAA. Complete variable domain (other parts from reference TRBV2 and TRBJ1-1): EPEVTQTPSHQVTQMGQEVILRCVPISNHLYFYWYRQILGQKVEFLVSFYNNEISEKSEIFDDQFSVERPDGSNFTLKIRSTKLEDSAMYFCATLRVMNTEAFFGQGTRLTVV.